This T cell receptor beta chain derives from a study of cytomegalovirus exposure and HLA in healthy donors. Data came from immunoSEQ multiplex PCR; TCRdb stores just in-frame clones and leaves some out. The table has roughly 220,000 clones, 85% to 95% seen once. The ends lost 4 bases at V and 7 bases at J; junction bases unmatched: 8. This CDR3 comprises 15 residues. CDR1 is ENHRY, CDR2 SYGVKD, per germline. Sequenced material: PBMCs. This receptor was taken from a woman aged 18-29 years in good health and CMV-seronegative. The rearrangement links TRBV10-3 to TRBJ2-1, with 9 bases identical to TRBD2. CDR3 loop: CAISGGSGSGNEQFF. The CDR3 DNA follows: TGTGCCATCAGTGGGGGTAGCGGGAGTGGGAATGAGCAGTTCTTC.